The next 18 T cell receptor beta chains were all read from a single sample in a study of blood T cells in healthy people across ages. Together with a sample-barcoded 5' primer, a J-beta primer mix was included in a second PCR lasting roughly 6 to 12 cycles. A single record per CDR3 protein comes from TCRdb applying MiXCR to the 5' RACE reads. Of approximately 820,000 distinct CDR3 sequences in the sample, approximately 44% were seen once. The sample was blood. These TCRs come from a man between 60 and 75 years old in good health.

The J gene is TRBJ2-5, the V gene TRBV27, with 10 positions matching TRBD2. CDR3 length equals 16 residues. V lost 8 bases and J lost 2; bases outside the gene matches: 11. Germline CDR1 MNHEY, CDR2 SMNVEV (reference sequence). The CDR3 DNA sequence: TGTGCCAGCCATAGGGGTAGCGGGGGGCGACAAGAGACCCAGTACTTC. Residues: CASHRGSGGRQETQYF.

V is TRBV3-1 and J is TRBJ2-1; 10 bases line up with TRBD2. Germline CDR1 is LGHDT and CDR2 is YNNKEL (reference sequence). This CDR3 is 17 amino acids long. J gave up 8 bases and V 1 base, and 11 bases lay outside the gene matches. Here the CDR3 DNA reads TGTGCCAGCAGCCAAGGACTAGCGGGCCGAATATCGGATGAGCAGTTCTTC. Its translation is CASSQGLAGRISDEQFF.

The rearrangement links TRBV20-1 to TRBJ2-1; D is unclear. From germline, CDR1 is DFQATT and CDR2 SNEGSKA (reference sequence). Trimming left V 1 base short and J 9 bases short, with 7 bases between. The CDR3 totals 11 residues. CDR3 amino acids: CSARGVGEQFF. In nucleotides, the CDR3 is TGCAGTGCTAGAGGGGTGGGTGAGCAGTTCTTC.

This clonotype appeared a few times. The chain has TRBV7-9 and TRBJ1-2; a weak D match, TRBD1 (5 bases). In germline, CDR1 is SEHNR, CDR2 FQNEAQ (reference sequence). Trimming took off 4 bases at V and 4 bases at J, with 16 bases between the two ends. The length of the CDR3 is 15 residues. Written as DNA, the CDR3 is TGTGCCAGCAGCTCCCGCCCGACAGATTCCTATGGCTACACCTTC. Amino acids: CASSSRPTDSYGYTF.

J is TRBJ2-3 and V is TRBV7-2, with 15 bases that match TRBD2. The V and J ends lost 5 bases and 1 base, in that order; junction bases with no gene match: 10. Germline loops: CDR1 SGHTA, CDR2 FQGNSA. The CDR3 has 19 amino acids. The CDR3 sequence is CASSRTSGGAGGGTDTQYF. In nucleotides, the CDR3 is TGTGCCAGCAGCCGGACTAGCGGGGGGGCCGGGGGTGGCACAGATACGCAGTATTTT.

This clonotype was counted a few times. The chain joins TRBV5-1 to TRBJ2-7; D assignment may be TRBD1 or TRBD2 (5 bases each). This CDR3 is 15 amino acids long. Trimming cost V 8 bases and J 0 bases, with 18 bases left between them. Germline-derived CDR1 and CDR2 are SGHRS and YFSETQ. The CDR3 here is CASQPQGVGSYEQYF. The CDR3 coding sequence is TGCGCCAGTCAACCTCAGGGAGTGGGCTCCTACGAGCAGTACTTC.

The chain has TRBV29-1 and TRBJ1-5; 7 positions match TRBD1. After removal of 6 bases from V and 5 bases from J, the junction contained 13 bases not matched to a gene. Germline V gene sequence: CDR1 SQVTM, CDR2 ANQGSEA. This CDR3 is built from 15 residues. The CDR3 protein is CSVNWTGGTYQPQHF. The CDR3 nucleotides are TGCAGCGTGAATTGGACAGGAGGGACCTATCAGCCCCAGCATTTT. Full variable domain (rest looked up from reference TRBV29-1 and TRBJ1-5): SAVISQKPSRDICQRGTSLTIQCQVDSQVTMMFWYRQQPGQSLTLIATANQGSEATYESGFVIDKFPISRPNLTFSTLTVSNMSPEDSSIYLCSVNWTGGTYQPQHFGDGTRLSIL.

On this clonotype: One end of the junction does not line up with germline, which may come from a read error. The chain links TRBV5-1 to TRBJ2-5; D is possibly TRBD2 (5 bases). Per the germline V gene, CDR1 is SGHRS and CDR2 is YFSETQ. This CDR3 has 13 residues. CDR3 in amino acids: CASSLETGGEQYF. In DNA, the CDR3 is TGCGCCAGCAGCCTTGAAACGGGTGGGGAGCAGTACTTT.

This clonotype was counted a few times. The rearrangement links TRBV13 to TRBJ2-7; 7 bases line up with TRBD1. Losses at the gene ends were 8 bases for V and 2 bases for J; bases not matched to a gene: 6. CDR3 length: 13 residues. The germline V gene encodes CDR1 PRHDT and CDR2 FYEKMQ (reference sequence). CDR3 nucleotides: TGTGCCAGCGAAAACAGGGGAACCTACGAGCAGTACTTC. It translates to CASENRGTYEQYF.

The rearrangement uses TRBV28 and TRBJ2-6; 10 bases align to TRBD1. Germline V gene sequence: CDR1 MDHEN, CDR2 SYDVKM. The junction had 11 bases not matched to a gene; V was cut back by 5 bases and J by 1 base. The CDR3 is 19 residues long. The chain's CDR3 is CASSTLGRDRGSGANVLTF. The CDR3 DNA follows: TGTGCCAGCAGTACCCTTGGGCGGGACAGGGGTTCTGGGGCCAACGTCCTGACTTTC.

A few counts support this clonotype. This rearrangement joins TRBV30 to TRBJ2-7; 10 bases align to TRBD2. The CDR3 has 14 amino acids. Losses at the gene ends were 0 bases for V and 2 bases for J; bases not matched to a gene: 1. The germline CDR1 and CDR2 sequences are GTSNPN and SVGIG (reference sequence). Written as DNA, the CDR3 is TGTGCCTGGAGTGTAAGCGGGGGGGCCTACGAGCAGTACTTC. Amino acid sequence: CAWSVSGGAYEQYF.

This clonotype was seen only a few times. The chain employs TRBV4-2 and TRBJ1-5; D perhaps matches TRBD1 (5 bases). Germline values: CDR1 LGHNA, CDR2 YNFKEQ. This CDR3 comprises 15 residues. The V end was cut by 0 bases, the J end by 4 bases, with 10 bases between. The CDR3 DNA reads as TGTGCCAGCAGCCAAGAGCGACAGCCTAATCAGCCCCAGCATTTT. Protein sequence: CASSQERQPNQPQHF.

The chain recombines TRBV12-3 or TRBV12-4 with TRBJ2-1; 10 nucleotides line up with TRBD1. This CDR3 has 12 residues. After removal of 9 bases from V and 10 bases from J, the junction contained 6 bases not matched to a gene. CDR3 sequence reads: CASAGTGAEQFF. CDR3 bases: TGTGCCAGTGCCGGGACAGGGGCCGAGCAGTTCTTC.

This chain links TRBV7-2 with TRBJ1-3; D uncertain. The CDR3 is 13 residues long. The V gene lost 1 base and the J gene lost 9 bases, with 10 bases spanning the gap. Germline CDR1 reads SGHTA; CDR2 reads FQGNSA. The CDR3 is CASSLGLVRTIYF. In DNA, the CDR3 is TGTGCCAGCAGCTTAGGCCTAGTACGCACCATATATTTT.

The V and J genes are TRBV7-2 and TRBJ2-7, with 12 bases lining up with TRBD2. Near its end, the DNA agrees better with TRBJ2-5, so the J call may be wrong. Germline V gene sequence: CDR1 SGHTA, CDR2 FQGNSA. The CDR3 has 15 amino acids. In DNA, the CDR3 is TGTGCCAGCAGCTCTAGCGGGGGGGCTATGGAGACCCAGTACTTC. Translated, it gives CASSSSGGAMETQYF.

V is TRBV7-2 and J is TRBJ2-7; D possibly corresponds to TRBD2 (6 bases). CDR3 length equals 15 residues. V dropped 4 bases and J dropped 4 bases, with 17 bases sitting between them. Per the germline V gene, CDR1 is SGHTA and CDR2 is FQGNSA. For the CDR3, the DNA is TGTGCCAGCAGCTCCGGCGGGGCCGCTATGTACGAGCAGTACTTC. It encodes CASSSGGAAMYEQYF.

V gene TRBV7-2 combines with J gene TRBJ2-1, with D uncertain. Germline V gene data show CDR1 as SGHTA and CDR2 as FQGNSA. The CDR3 runs to 16 residues. Trimming removed 8 bases from V and 3 bases from J, with 20 bases in between. CDR3 amino acids: CASRIDPILIYNEQFF. CDR3 in DNA: TGTGCCAGCCGGATCGACCCCATATTAATCTACAATGAGCAGTTCTTC. Drawing the rest from reference TRBV7-2 and TRBJ2-1, the complete variable domain is GAGVSQSPSNKVTEKGKDVELRCDPISGHTALYWYRQSLGQGLEFLIYFQGNSAPDKSGLPSDRFSAERTGGSVSTLTIQRTQQEDSAVYLCASRIDPILIYNEQFFGPGTRLTVL.

The rearrangement links TRBV28 to TRBJ1-4; no clear D. Germline assignment: CDR1 MDHEN and CDR2 SYDVKM. CDR3 size: 15 residues. Trimming cost V 5 bases and J 3 bases, with 13 bases left between them. CDR3 nucleotide sequence: TGTGCCAGCAGTGGCTCTACCGGGGCTAATGAAAAACTGTTTTTT. It translates to CASSGSTGANEKLFF.